The sequence of this T cell receptor beta chain was determined in a study of blood T cells in healthy people across ages. Germline CDR1 reads SGDLS; CDR2 reads YYNGEE. With 4 bases clipped from V and 2 bases from J, the junction kept 8 bases outside the gene matches. This CDR3 has 16 residues. A J-beta primer mix and a sample-barcoded 5' primer were used in a second PCR of about 6 to 12 cycles. TCRdb reprocessed the 5' RACE reads with MiXCR, giving one entry per CDR3 protein. The table has just over 800,000 distinct CDR3 sequences, 62% seen once. Source material: blood. The TCR sequence derives from a man aged 25-45 years in good health. The gene calls are TRBV9 and TRBJ1-2; 10 nucleotides line up with TRBD1. The CDR3 sequence: CASSPGGQGLNYGYTF. The CDR3 DNA reads as TGTGCCAGCAGCCCCGGGGGACAGGGGTTGAACTATGGCTACACCTTC.